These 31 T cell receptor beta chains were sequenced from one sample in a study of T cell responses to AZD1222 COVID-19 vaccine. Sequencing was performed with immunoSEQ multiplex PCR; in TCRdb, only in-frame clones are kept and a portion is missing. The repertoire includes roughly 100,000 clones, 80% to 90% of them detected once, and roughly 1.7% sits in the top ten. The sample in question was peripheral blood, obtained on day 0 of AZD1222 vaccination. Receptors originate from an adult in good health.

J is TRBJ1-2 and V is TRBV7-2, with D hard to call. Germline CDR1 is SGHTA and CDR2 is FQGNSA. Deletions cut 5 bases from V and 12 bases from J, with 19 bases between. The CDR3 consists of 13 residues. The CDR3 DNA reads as TGTGCCAGCAGCCGAACTGAGGCGCTTAAGCACACCTTC. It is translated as CASSRTEALKHTF. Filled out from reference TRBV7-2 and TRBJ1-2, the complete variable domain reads GAGVSQSPSNKVTEKGKDVELRCDPISGHTALYWYRQSLGQGLEFLIYFQGNSAPDKSGLPSDRFSAERTGGSVSTLTIQRTQQEDSAVYLCASSRTEALKHTFGSGTRLTVV.

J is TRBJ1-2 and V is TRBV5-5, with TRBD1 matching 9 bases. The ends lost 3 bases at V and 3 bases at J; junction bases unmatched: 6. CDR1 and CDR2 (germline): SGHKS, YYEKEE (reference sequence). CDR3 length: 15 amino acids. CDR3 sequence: CASSSFRTGDYGYTF. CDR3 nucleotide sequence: TGTGCCAGCAGCTCTTTCCGGACAGGGGACTATGGCTACACCTTC. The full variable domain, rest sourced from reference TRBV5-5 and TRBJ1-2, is DAGVTQSPTHLIKTRGQQVTLRCSPISGHKSVSWYQQVLGQGPQFIFQYYEKEERGRGNFPDRFSARQFPNYSSELNVNALLLGDSALYLCASSSFRTGDYGYTFGSGTRLTVV.

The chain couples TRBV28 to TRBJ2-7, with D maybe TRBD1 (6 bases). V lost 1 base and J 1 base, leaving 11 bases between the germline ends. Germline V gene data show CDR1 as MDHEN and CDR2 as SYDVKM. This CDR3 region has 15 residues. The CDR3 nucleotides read TGTGCCAGCAGTTTATCGACAGGACAATCCTACGAGCAGTACTTC. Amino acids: CASSLSTGQSYEQYF. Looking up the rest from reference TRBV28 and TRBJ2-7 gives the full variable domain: DVKVTQSSRYLVKRTGEKVFLECVQDMDHENMFWYRQDPGLGLRLIYFSYDVKMKEKGDIPEGYSVSREKKERFSLILESASTNQTSMYLCASSLSTGQSYEQYFGPGTRLTVT.

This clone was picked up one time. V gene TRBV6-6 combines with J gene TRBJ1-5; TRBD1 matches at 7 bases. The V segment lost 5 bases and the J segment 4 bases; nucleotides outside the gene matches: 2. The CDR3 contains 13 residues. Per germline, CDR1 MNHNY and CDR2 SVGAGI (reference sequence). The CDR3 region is CASSRQGNQPQHF. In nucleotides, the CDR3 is TGTGCCAGCAGTCGACAGGGTAATCAGCCCCAGCATTTT.

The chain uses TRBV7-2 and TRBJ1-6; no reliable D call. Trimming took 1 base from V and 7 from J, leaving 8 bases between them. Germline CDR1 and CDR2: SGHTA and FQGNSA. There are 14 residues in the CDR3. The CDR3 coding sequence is TGTGCCAGCAGCTTAGTGCCAGAAAATTCACCCCTCCACTTT. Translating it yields CASSLVPENSPLHF.

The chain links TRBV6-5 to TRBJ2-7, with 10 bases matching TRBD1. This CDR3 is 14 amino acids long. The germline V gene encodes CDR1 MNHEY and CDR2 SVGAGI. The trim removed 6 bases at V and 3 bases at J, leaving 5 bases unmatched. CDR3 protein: CASSLRDRGYEQYF. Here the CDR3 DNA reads TGTGCCAGCAGCCTCCGGGACAGGGGCTACGAGCAGTACTTC.

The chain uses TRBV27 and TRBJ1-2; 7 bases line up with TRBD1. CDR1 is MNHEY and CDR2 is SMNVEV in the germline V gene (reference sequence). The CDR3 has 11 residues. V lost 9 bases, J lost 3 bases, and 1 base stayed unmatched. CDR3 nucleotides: TGTGCCAGGGGACAGCACTATGGCTACACCTTC. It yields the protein CARGQHYGYTF.

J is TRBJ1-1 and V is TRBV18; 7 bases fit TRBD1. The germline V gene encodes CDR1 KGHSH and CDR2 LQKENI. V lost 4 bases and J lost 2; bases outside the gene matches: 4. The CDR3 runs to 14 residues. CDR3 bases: TGTGCCAGCTCACAAACAGGGGAAAACACTGAAGCTTTCTTT. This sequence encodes CASSQTGENTEAFF.

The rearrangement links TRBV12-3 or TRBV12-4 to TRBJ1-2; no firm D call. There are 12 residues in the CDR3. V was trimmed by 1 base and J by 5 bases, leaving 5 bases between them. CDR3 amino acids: CASSLEGYGYTF. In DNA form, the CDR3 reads TGTGCCAGCAGTTTAGAGGGTTATGGCTACACCTTC.

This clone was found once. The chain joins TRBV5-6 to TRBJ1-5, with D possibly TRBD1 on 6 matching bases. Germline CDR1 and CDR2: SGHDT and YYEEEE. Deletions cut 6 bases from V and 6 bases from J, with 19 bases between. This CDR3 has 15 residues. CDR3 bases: TGTGCCAGCAACGAGGGGGGACCTGGGGGTCAGCCCCAGCATTTT. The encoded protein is CASNEGGPGGQPQHF.

CDR3 protein: CASSQGYRDRVIYGYTF. CDR3 nucleotides: TGTGCCAGCAGCCAAGGTTATCGGGACAGGGTCATCTATGGCTACACCTTC. J is TRBJ1-2 and V is TRBV3-1 (or the pseudogene TRBV3-2), with TRBD1 matching 9 bases. Unmatched junction bases numbered 10, after V lost 1 base and J lost 4 bases. This CDR3 comprises 17 residues. The germline CDR1 and CDR2 sequences are LGHDT and YNNKEL (reference sequence).

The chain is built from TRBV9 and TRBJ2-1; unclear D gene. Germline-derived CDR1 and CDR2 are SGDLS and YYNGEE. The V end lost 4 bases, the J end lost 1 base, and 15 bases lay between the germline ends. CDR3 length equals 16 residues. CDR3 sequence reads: CASSTSGRASYNEQFF. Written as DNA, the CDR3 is TGTGCCAGCAGCACCTCCGGACGGGCATCCTACAATGAGCAGTTCTTC. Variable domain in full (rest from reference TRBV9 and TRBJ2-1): DSGVTQTPKHLITATGQRVTLRCSPRSGDLSVYWYQQSLDQGLQFLIQYYNGEERAKGNILERFSAQQFPDLHSELNLSSLELGDSALYFCASSTSGRASYNEQFFGPGTRLTVL.

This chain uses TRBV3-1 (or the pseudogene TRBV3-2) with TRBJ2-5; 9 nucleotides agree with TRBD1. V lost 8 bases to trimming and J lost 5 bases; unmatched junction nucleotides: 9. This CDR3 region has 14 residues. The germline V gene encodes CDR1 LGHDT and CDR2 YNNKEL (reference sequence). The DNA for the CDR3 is TGTGCCAGCGGCGGACAGGGGCGTTGGGAGACCCAGTACTTC. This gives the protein CASGGQGRWETQYF.

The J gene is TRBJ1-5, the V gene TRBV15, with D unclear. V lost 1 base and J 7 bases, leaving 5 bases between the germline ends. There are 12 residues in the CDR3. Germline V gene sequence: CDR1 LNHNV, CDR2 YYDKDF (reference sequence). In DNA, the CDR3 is TGTGCCACCAGCAGAGGAAGGCAGCCCCAGCATTTT. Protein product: CATSRGRQPQHF.

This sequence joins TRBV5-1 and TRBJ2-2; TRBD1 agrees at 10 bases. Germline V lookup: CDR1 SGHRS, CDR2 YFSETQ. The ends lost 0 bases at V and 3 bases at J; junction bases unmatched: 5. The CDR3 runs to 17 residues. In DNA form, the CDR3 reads TGCGCCAGCAGCTTGGAAACCGGGACAGGGGACACCGGGGAGCTGTTTTTT. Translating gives CASSLETGTGDTGELFF.

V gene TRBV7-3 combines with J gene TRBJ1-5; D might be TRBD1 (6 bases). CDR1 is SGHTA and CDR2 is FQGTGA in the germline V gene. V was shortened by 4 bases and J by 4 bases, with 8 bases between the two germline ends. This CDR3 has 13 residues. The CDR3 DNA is TGTGCCAGCAGCTCCGGACAGAATCAGCCCCAGCATTTT. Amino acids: CASSSGQNQPQHF.

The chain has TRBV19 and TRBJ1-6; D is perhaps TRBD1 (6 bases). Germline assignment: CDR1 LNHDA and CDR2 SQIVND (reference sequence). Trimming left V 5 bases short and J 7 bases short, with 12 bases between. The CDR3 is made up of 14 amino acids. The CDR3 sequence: CASSGGQRNSPLHF. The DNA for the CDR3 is TGTGCCAGTAGTGGCGGACAGAGAAATTCACCCCTCCACTTT.

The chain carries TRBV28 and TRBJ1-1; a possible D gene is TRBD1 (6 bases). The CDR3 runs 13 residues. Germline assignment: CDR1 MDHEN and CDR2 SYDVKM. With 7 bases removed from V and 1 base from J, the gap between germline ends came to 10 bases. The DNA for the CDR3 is TGTGCCAGCACTGGACAGCCGAACACTGAAGCTTTCTTT. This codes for CASTGQPNTEAFF. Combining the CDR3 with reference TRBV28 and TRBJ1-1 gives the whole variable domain DVKVTQSSRYLVKRTGEKVFLECVQDMDHENMFWYRQDPGLGLRLIYFSYDVKMKEKGDIPEGYSVSREKKERFSLILESASTNQTSMYLCASTGQPNTEAFFGQGTRLTVV.

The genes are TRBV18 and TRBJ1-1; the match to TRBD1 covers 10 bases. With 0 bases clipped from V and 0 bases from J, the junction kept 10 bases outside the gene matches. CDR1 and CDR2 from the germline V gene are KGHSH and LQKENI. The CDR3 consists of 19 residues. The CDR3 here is CASSPPRGGQGRMNTEAFF. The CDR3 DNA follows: TGTGCCAGCTCACCACCGAGGGGGGGACAGGGGAGGATGAACACTGAAGCTTTCTTT.

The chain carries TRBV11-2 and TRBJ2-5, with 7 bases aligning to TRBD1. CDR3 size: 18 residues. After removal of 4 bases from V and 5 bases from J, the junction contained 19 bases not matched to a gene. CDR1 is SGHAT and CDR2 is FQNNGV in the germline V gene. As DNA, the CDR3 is TGTGCCAGCAGCTCGACTCGACCCAACAGGGGAGTGAGTGAGACCCAGTACTTC. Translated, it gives CASSSTRPNRGVSETQYF.

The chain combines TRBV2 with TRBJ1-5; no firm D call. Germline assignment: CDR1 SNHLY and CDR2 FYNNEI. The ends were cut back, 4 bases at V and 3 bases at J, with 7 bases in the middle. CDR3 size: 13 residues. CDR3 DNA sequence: TGTGCCAGCAGTGGACGGGACAATCAGCCCCAGCATTTT. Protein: CASSGRDNQPQHF.

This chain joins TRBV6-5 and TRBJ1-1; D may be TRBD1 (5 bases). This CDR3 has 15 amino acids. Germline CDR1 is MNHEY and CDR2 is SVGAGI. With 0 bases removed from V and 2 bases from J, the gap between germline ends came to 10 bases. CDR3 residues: CASSYSSGGNTEAFF. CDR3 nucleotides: TGTGCCAGCAGTTACTCCTCCGGGGGAAACACTGAAGCTTTCTTT.

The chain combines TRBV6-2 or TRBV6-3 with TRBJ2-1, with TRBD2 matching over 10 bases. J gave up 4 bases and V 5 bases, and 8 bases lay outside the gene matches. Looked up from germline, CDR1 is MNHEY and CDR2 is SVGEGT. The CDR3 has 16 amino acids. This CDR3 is CASSTGRTSGYNEQFF. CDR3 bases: TGTGCCAGCAGTACCGGTAGGACTAGCGGTTACAATGAGCAGTTCTTC.

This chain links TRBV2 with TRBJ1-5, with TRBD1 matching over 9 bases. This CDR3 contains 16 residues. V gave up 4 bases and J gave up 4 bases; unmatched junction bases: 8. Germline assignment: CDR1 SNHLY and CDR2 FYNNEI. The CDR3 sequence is CASSGDPDRGNQPQHF. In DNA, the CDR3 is TGTGCCAGCAGTGGGGACCCGGACAGGGGTAATCAGCCCCAGCATTTT.

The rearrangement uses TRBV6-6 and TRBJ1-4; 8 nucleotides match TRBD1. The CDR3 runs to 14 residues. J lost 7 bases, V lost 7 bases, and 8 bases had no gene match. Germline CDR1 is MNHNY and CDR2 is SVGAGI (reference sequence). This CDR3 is CASISRGLGEKLFF. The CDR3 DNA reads TGTGCCAGCATTTCCAGGGGGCTTGGTGAAAAACTGTTTTTT.

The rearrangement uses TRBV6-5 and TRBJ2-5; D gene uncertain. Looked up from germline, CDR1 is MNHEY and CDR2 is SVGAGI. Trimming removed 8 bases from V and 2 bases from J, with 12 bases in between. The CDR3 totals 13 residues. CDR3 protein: CASSKVHQETQYF. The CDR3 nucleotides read TGTGCCAGCTCCAAGGTCCATCAAGAGACCCAGTACTTC.

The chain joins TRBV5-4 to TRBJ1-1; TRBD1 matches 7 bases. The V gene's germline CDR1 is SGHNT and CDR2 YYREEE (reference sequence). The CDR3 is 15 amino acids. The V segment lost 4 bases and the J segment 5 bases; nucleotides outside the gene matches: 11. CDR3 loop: CASSPTPGQRTEAFF. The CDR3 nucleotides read TGTGCCAGCAGCCCTACGCCGGGACAGAGAACTGAAGCTTTCTTT.

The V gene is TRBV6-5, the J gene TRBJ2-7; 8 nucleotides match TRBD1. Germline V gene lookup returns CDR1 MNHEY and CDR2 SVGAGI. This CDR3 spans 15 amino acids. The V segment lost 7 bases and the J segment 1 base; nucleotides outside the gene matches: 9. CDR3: CASKIRDRWSYEQYF. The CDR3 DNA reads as TGTGCCAGCAAGATTAGGGACAGGTGGTCCTACGAGCAGTACTTC.

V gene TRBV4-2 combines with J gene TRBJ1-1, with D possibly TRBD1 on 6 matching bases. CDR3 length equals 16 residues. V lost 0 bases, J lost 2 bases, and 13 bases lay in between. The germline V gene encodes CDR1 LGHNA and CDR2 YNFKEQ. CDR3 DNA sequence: TGTGCCAGCAGCCAAGATCTTCGGACAGCCAACACTGAAGCTTTCTTT. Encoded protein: CASSQDLRTANTEAFF.

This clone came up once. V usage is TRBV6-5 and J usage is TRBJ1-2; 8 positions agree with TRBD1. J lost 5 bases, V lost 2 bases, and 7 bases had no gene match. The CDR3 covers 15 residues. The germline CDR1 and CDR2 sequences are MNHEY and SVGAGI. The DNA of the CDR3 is TGTGCCAGCAGTTACGCTTCAGGGGGCGCGTATGGCTACACCTTC. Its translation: CASSYASGGAYGYTF.

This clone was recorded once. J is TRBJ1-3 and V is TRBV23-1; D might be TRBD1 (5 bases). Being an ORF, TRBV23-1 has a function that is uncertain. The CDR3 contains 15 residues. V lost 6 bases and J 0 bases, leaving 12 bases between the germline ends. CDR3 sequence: CASRGAKFSGNTIYF. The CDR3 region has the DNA TGCGCCAGCAGAGGGGCCAAATTCTCTGGAAACACCATATATTTT.